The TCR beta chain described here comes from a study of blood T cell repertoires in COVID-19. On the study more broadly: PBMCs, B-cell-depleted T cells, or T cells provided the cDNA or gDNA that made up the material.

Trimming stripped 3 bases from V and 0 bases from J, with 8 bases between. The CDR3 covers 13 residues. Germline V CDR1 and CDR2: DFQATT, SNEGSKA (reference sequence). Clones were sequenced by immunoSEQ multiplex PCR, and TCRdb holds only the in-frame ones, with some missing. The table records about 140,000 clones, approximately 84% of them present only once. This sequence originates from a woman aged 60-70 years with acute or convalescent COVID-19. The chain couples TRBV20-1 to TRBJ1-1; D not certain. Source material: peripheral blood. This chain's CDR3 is CSASLQVNTEAFF. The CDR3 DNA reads TGCAGTGCTAGTCTTCAGGTGAACACTGAAGCTTTCTTT.